The clone carrying this T cell receptor (beta chain) was observed a single time. These data are taken from a study of control samples from healthy donors and cancer patients. CDR1 is SQVTM and CDR2 is ANQGSEA in the germline V gene. The CDR3 loop spans 12 amino acids. V shed 6 bases, J shed 11 bases, and the junction held 11 bases outside the gene matches. The method was immunoSEQ multiplex PCR; TCRdb's version includes in-frame clones alone and lacks a portion of them. The sample lists around 130,000 clones, about 86% occurring once. The V call is TRBV29-1, the J call TRBJ1-1; 8 nucleotides align to TRBD1. Material for sequencing was blood. The origin of this receptor is a man under 40 in good health. CDR3 coding DNA: TGCAGCGTCGCGGGACAGGCGGGAAATGCTTTCTTT. This sequence encodes CSVAGQAGNAFF.